These 4 T cell receptor beta chains originate from one sample sequenced in a study of Graves' ophthalmopathy and Graves' hyperthyroidism. Amplified material comprised TCR beta CDR3 regions derived from RNA transcripts. Investigators did first-round RT-PCR with HTBI primers, then second-round multiplex PCR. One entry per CDR3 protein results from TCRdb running MiXCR on the multiplex PCR reads. The sample yields about 500,000 distinct CDR3 sequences, under 15% seen once. The sequenced material came from blood. These receptor sequences come from a young woman with Graves' ophthalmopathy.

This clonotype was detected ten times or more. This chain uses TRBV12-3 or TRBV12-4 with TRBJ1-1; D might be TRBD1 (5 bases). The V gene lost 6 bases and the J gene lost 5 bases, with 16 bases spanning the gap. The CDR3 consists of 14 residues. CDR3 amino acids: CASSLQSGGTEAFF. CDR3 nucleotide sequence: TGTGCCAGCAGCCTTCAAAGTGGGGGAACTGAAGCTTTCTTT.

This clonotype was observed at least ten times. The rearrangement links TRBV29-1 to TRBJ2-7; maybe TRBD2 (6 bases). Germline CDR1 reads SQVTM; CDR2 reads ANQGSEA. This CDR3 comprises 12 residues. Trimming pared 3 bases from V and 3 bases from J, leaving 9 bases between. CDR3 region: CSVDGGLYEQYF. The CDR3 coding sequence is TGCAGCGTTGATGGGGGACTCTACGAGCAGTACTTC.

This clonotype occurred many times. This chain joins TRBV28 and TRBJ2-7; 10 bases map to TRBD2. V shed 4 bases and J 5 bases; nucleotides not matched to a gene: 8. The CDR3 is 15 residues long. Germline CDR1 and CDR2: MDHEN and SYDVKM. Here the CDR3 reads CASSSPSGRAHEQYF. CDR3 sequence (DNA): TGTGCCAGCAGTTCCCCGAGCGGGAGGGCTCACGAGCAGTACTTC.

There are a few counts of this clonotype. This chain joins TRBV12-3 or TRBV12-4 and TRBJ2-5; D remains unclear. The CDR3 runs 14 residues. Trimming cost V 5 bases and J 5 bases, with 15 bases left between them. CDR3 nucleotides: TGTGCCAGCAGTCCACTCTACCTCGGGGAGACCCAGTACTTC. It yields the protein CASSPLYLGETQYF.